The clone carrying this T cell receptor (beta chain) is medium-sized. The antigen is unknown. The CDR3 totals 12 residues. Trimming left V 3 bases short and J 8 bases short, with 5 bases between. Germline-derived CDR1 and CDR2 are SEHNR and FQNEAQ (reference sequence). Profiled with immunoSEQ multiplex PCR; TCRdb holds only in-frame clones, not every one. This repertoire shows roughly 9,500 clones, about 78% found once; its top ten account for roughly 15%. This specimen belongs to a study of tumor-infiltrating lymphocytes in localized non-small cell lung cancer. Study-wide points: Recurrence-free survival showed no association with tumor T-cell fraction.

The sequence derives from a human donor with non-small cell lung cancer. The rearrangement links TRBV7-9 to TRBJ1-6; unclear D gene. The sample consisted of lung tumor tissue. Written as DNA, the CDR3 is TGTGCCAGCAGCTTCGGCGATTCACCCCTCCACTTT. This translates into CASSFGDSPLHF.